The 27 T cell receptor beta chains given below trace back to one sample, sequenced in a study of blood T cell repertoires in COVID-19. Assay used: immunoSEQ multiplex PCR; TCRdb lists only in-frame clones, some missing. The sample includes some 330,000 clones, about 87% of them seen just once. The material sequenced was PBMCs or T cells enriched from blood (not recorded which). These receptors were obtained from a man aged 40-50 years in a cohort exposed to, infected with or recovered from COVID-19 (not recorded which).

The chain uses TRBV28 and TRBJ1-5, with 7 bases identical to TRBD1. Germline CDR1 reads MDHEN; CDR2 reads SYDVKM. After removal of 7 bases from V and 8 bases from J, the junction contained 5 bases not matched to a gene. The CDR3 totals 12 residues. The CDR3 here is CASNTQGEPQHF. In DNA form, the CDR3 reads TGTGCCAGCAATACTCAGGGGGAGCCCCAGCATTTT.

The V gene is TRBV7-2, the J gene TRBJ2-7; 10 bases are shared with TRBD2. Germline V gene lookup returns CDR1 SGHTA and CDR2 FQGNSA. The J segment lost 6 bases and the V segment lost 1 base, leaving 3 bases of the junction unmatched. The CDR3 is made up of 14 amino acids. The DNA of the CDR3 is TGTGCCAGCAGCTTAGGCAGCGGGAGGGCCGAGCAGTACTTC. It encodes CASSLGSGRAEQYF.

This rearrangement joins TRBV6-1 to TRBJ2-5; TRBD2 is a possible D gene (6 bases). The CDR3 is 15 residues long. Trimming removed 3 bases from V and 0 bases from J, with 11 bases in between. Germline values: CDR1 MNHNS, CDR2 SASEGT. CDR3 DNA: TGTGCCAGCAGTGAGCCTCTAGCGAACCAAGAGACCCAGTACTTC. Translated: CASSEPLANQETQYF.

On this clone itself: Other DNA sequences from this sample encode an identical CDR3 as well. The chain combines TRBV10-1 with TRBJ2-7; D is uncertain. V was shortened by 0 bases and J by 1 base, with 4 bases between the two germline ends. CDR3 size: 13 residues. Germline values: CDR1 WNHNN, CDR2 SYGVQD (reference sequence). The CDR3 sequence is CASSESGSYEQYF. The CDR3 region has the DNA TGCGCCAGCAGTGAGTCCGGTTCCTACGAGCAGTACTTC.

The rearrangement uses TRBV7-9 and TRBJ1-2, with TRBD1 matching 9 bases. J was trimmed by 4 bases and V by 5 bases; bases with no gene match: 2. Germline CDR1 reads SEHNR; CDR2 reads FQNEAQ (reference sequence). The CDR3 is 13 residues long. CDR3 DNA: TGTGCCAGCAGCCAGGGACAGGGCTATGGCTACACCTTC. It yields the protein CASSQGQGYGYTF.

The genes are TRBV5-5 and TRBJ2-3; TRBD1 matches 9 bases. The V gene end was trimmed by 0 bases and the J gene end by 1 base; junction bases not matched to a gene: 0. Germline V gives CDR1 SGHKS, CDR2 YYEKEE (reference sequence). The CDR3 has 15 residues. The CDR3 DNA reads as TGTGCCAGCAGCTTGGGGGACAGGGGCACAGATACGCAGTATTTT. Amino acids: CASSLGDRGTDTQYF.

The chain carries TRBV7-8 and TRBJ2-1; 8 nucleotides line up with TRBD1. The CDR3 extends over 12 amino acids. Losses at the gene ends were 5 bases for V and 7 bases for J; bases not matched to a gene: 1. Per germline, CDR1 SGHVS and CDR2 FQNEAQ. The CDR3, as DNA: TGTGCCAGCAGCCACAGGGGGAATGAGCAGTTCTTC. Its protein is CASSHRGNEQFF.

The gene calls are TRBV5-1 and TRBJ1-6; perhaps TRBD1 as D (6 bases). The CDR3 length is 15 residues. The germline V gene has CDR1 SGHRS and CDR2 YFSETQ. V lost 6 bases to trimming and J lost 3 bases, with 13 bases between them. The CDR3 here is CASTLQGLYNSPLHF. CDR3 nucleotide sequence: TGCGCCAGCACTCTACAGGGTCTCTATAATTCACCCCTCCACTTT.

The CDR3 DNA sequence: TGTGCCAGCAGTTTAGGGGACAGACTTGAAGCTTTCTTT. Translated, it gives CASSLGDRLEAFF. The genes are TRBV27 and TRBJ1-1; the match to TRBD1 covers 7 bases. The CDR3 is made up of 13 amino acids. Germline V lookup: CDR1 MNHEY, CDR2 SMNVEV (reference sequence). J was trimmed by 7 bases and V by 2 bases; bases with no gene match: 4.

The chain carries TRBV3-1 (or the pseudogene TRBV3-2) and TRBJ2-2; the D is unclear. The length of the CDR3 is 14 residues. Looked up from germline, CDR1 is LGHDT and CDR2 is YNNKEL (reference sequence). Trimming cost V 1 base and J 2 bases, with 5 bases left between them. The CDR3 coding sequence is TGTGCCAGCAGCCAAGCTATCAACACCGGGGAGCTGTTTTTT. This codes for CASSQAINTGELFF.

The rearrangement links TRBV18 to TRBJ1-2, with 8 bases that match TRBD1. Looked up from germline, CDR1 is KGHSH and CDR2 is LQKENI. The CDR3 extends over 13 amino acids. Unmatched junction bases numbered 3, after V lost 6 bases and J lost 3 bases. This chain's CDR3 is CASSQGADYGYTF. The CDR3 nucleotides read TGTGCCAGCTCGCAGGGGGCGGACTATGGCTACACCTTC.

V usage is TRBV6-1 and J usage is TRBJ1-5; D gene uncertain. The CDR3 extends over 15 amino acids. Germline V gives CDR1 MNHNS, CDR2 SASEGT. V lost 2 bases to trimming and J lost 8 bases, with 16 bases between them. The CDR3 loop is CASSERGAAVEPQHF. CDR3 sequence (DNA): TGTGCCAGCAGTGAACGGGGTGCAGCGGTAGAGCCCCAGCATTTT.

The rearrangement links TRBV6-5 to TRBJ2-3; 13 bases match TRBD2. V lost 6 bases to trimming and J lost 6 bases; unmatched junction nucleotides: 6. Germline CDR1 reads MNHEY; CDR2 reads SVGAGI. This CDR3 region has 15 residues. The CDR3 nucleotides are TGTGCCAGCAGGAACGGACTAGCGGGAGTGGATACGCAGTATTTT. It translates to CASRNGLAGVDTQYF.

This clone was counted once. The same CDR3 can be traced to other DNA sequences in this sample. V usage is TRBV19 and J usage is TRBJ1-1; D is undetermined. The CDR3 totals 11 residues. Germline CDR1 LNHDA, CDR2 SQIVND (reference sequence). V was cut by 6 bases and J by 1 base, with 3 bases left in between. The CDR3 spells CASSRNTEAFF. CDR3 DNA: TGTGCCAGTAGCAGGAACACTGAAGCTTTCTTT.

The rearrangement links TRBV2 to TRBJ1-5; D ambiguous. V gave up 6 bases and J gave up 5 bases, with 8 bases separating them. The CDR3 is 12 amino acids. Germline-derived CDR1 and CDR2 are SNHLY and FYNNEI. CDR3 sequence (DNA): TGTGCCAGCAGAGCCACCGATCAGCCCCAGCATTTT. Protein sequence: CASRATDQPQHF.

The chain links TRBV11-2 to TRBJ1-1; 9 positions agree with TRBD1. The germline CDR1 and CDR2 sequences are SGHAT and FQNNGV. Losses at the gene ends were 1 base for V and 0 bases for J; bases not matched to a gene: 3. The CDR3 is 16 amino acids. The DNA of the CDR3 is TGTGCCAGCAGCTTAGGGGGACAGGGAGTGAACACTGAAGCTTTCTTT. This gives the protein CASSLGGQGVNTEAFF. The entire variable domain, with the rest obtained from reference TRBV11-2 and TRBJ1-1, is as follows: EAGVAQSPRYKIIEKRQSVAFWCNPISGHATLYWYQQILGQGPKLLIQFQNNGVVDDSQLPKDRFSAERLKGVDSTLKIQPAKLEDSAVYLCASSLGGQGVNTEAFFGQGTRLTVV.

This clone showed up just a few times. This chain links TRBV2 with TRBJ2-1; 11 nucleotides align to TRBD2. The length of the CDR3 is 14 residues. Germline values: CDR1 SNHLY, CDR2 FYNNEI. The V and J ends lost 4 bases and 5 bases, in that order; junction bases with no gene match: 1. The DNA for the CDR3 is TGTGCCAGCAGTGGACTAGCGGGAAACAATGAGCAGTTCTTC. This encodes CASSGLAGNNEQFF.

This chain connects TRBV6-1 to TRBJ1-5; 9 bases fit TRBD1. Per the germline V gene, CDR1 is MNHNS and CDR2 is SASEGT. This CDR3 region has 15 residues. The J segment lost 7 bases and the V segment lost 1 base, leaving 5 bases of the junction unmatched. As DNA, the CDR3 is TGTGCCAGCAGTGAAGGGGTAACAGGGGGCCAGCCCCAGCATTTT. Protein product: CASSEGVTGGQPQHF.

The chain is built from TRBV6-5 and TRBJ2-1; TRBD2 agrees at 7 bases. Losses at the gene ends were 2 bases for V and 1 base for J; bases not matched to a gene: 2. The CDR3 is 15 residues long. CDR1 is MNHEY and CDR2 is SVGAGI in the germline V gene. Here the CDR3 reads CASSYRAGSYNEQFF. The DNA of the CDR3 is TGTGCCAGCAGTTACCGAGCGGGGTCCTACAATGAGCAGTTCTTC.

The chain couples TRBV7-8 to TRBJ2-5, with 8 bases matching TRBD2. The CDR3 length is 16 residues. Trimming cost V 5 bases and J 2 bases; bases outside gene matches: 10. The V gene's germline CDR1 is SGHVS and CDR2 FQNEAQ. The CDR3: CASSNREGGGQETQYF. The CDR3 bases are TGTGCCAGCAGCAATCGGGAGGGAGGAGGACAAGAGACCCAGTACTTC.

CDR3 in DNA: TGTGCCAGCCGGGGCAGGGGGTCTGGAAACACCATATATTTT. Translation: CASRGRGSGNTIYF. V usage is TRBV27 and J usage is TRBJ1-3; 7 bases are a match to TRBD1. The CDR3 sequence is 14 residues long. The V segment lost 8 bases and the J segment 1 base; nucleotides outside the gene matches: 5. Germline CDR1 reads MNHEY; CDR2 reads SMNVEV (reference sequence).

In its sample, this clone was seen a few times. The CDR3 sequence: CSGVSFNEQFF. CDR3 in DNA: TGCAGCGGCGTTAGCTTCAATGAGCAGTTCTTC. The rearrangement joins TRBV29-1 to TRBJ2-1; no reliable D call. The V and J ends lost 7 bases and 6 bases respectively, with 10 bases between them. CDR1 is SQVTM, CDR2 ANQGSEA, per germline. CDR3 length: 11 residues.

The rearrangement joins TRBV10-3 to TRBJ1-5; 11 bases align to TRBD1. Germline CDR1 ENHRY, CDR2 SYGVKD. Unmatched junction bases numbered 2, after V lost 0 bases and J lost 7 bases. The CDR3 contains 15 residues. CDR3 sequence: CAISESGQGGQPQHF. Written as DNA, the CDR3 is TGTGCCATCAGTGAGTCGGGACAGGGGGGACAGCCCCAGCATTTT.

This chain joins TRBV7-9 and TRBJ1-5; D is uncertain. Trimming took off 4 bases at V and 9 bases at J, with 10 bases between the two ends. Germline V gene sequence: CDR1 SEHNR, CDR2 FQNEAQ (reference sequence). The CDR3 covers 12 residues. CDR3 sequence (DNA): TGTGCCAGCAGCTCCCGAGACTCGCCCCAGCATTTT. As protein: CASSSRDSPQHF.

The table lists this clone with a few counts. This chain links TRBV7-9 with TRBJ2-2, with D unresolved. This CDR3 is built from 12 residues. The germline V and J ends were trimmed by 6 bases and 5 bases, with 7 bases remaining between them. Germline V CDR1 and CDR2: SEHNR, FQNEAQ (reference sequence). CDR3 residues: CASRAPTGELFF. DNA of the CDR3: TGTGCCAGCAGGGCCCCAACCGGGGAGCTGTTTTTT. The whole variable domain, remainder taken from reference TRBV7-9 and TRBJ2-2, is DTGVSQNPRHKITKRGQNVTFRCDPISEHNRLYWYRQTLGQGPEFLTYFQNEAQLEKSRLLSDRFSAERPKGSFSTLEIQRTEQGDSAMYLCASRAPTGELFFGEGSRLTVL.

The chain joins TRBV27 to TRBJ1-2; TRBD1 matches 10 bases. The CDR3 runs to 18 residues. V shed 5 bases and J 7 bases; nucleotides not matched to a gene: 19. The germline V gene encodes CDR1 MNHEY and CDR2 SMNVEV (reference sequence). The CDR3 DNA sequence: TGTGCCAGCAGTCTAAAAGGGACAGGGGCCAATCTAGTGGGTGGCTACACCTTC. Protein product: CASSLKGTGANLVGGYTF.

CDR3 amino acids: CASSAGSASNTEAFF. CDR3 in DNA: TGTGCCAGCAGCGCAGGGTCAGCTTCGAACACTGAAGCTTTCTTT. The chain uses TRBV28 and TRBJ1-1; tentative D call: TRBD1 (5 bases). This CDR3 has 15 amino acids. Germline loops: CDR1 MDHEN, CDR2 SYDVKM. Trimming shortened V by 6 bases and J by 1 base, and 15 bases separated the two germline ends.